This T cell receptor (beta chain) was recovered during a study of cytomegalovirus exposure and HLA in healthy donors. For the study at large: The 95 to 150 validation repertoires were produced on the same platform as the 650 to 800 repertoires of the first cohort. This was reported in a later analysis.

Study-level points and caveats: Investigators reported more than 150 TCR beta chains as tied to cytomegalovirus.

Germline V gene lookup returns CDR1 SGDLS and CDR2 YYNGEE. With 0 bases removed from V and 6 bases from J, the gap between germline ends came to 9 bases. The CDR3 contains 13 residues. Assay: immunoSEQ multiplex PCR; the TCRdb copy retains only in-frame clones and omits some. Of about 100,000 clones detected, roughly 88% appear once; the ten largest clones hold more than 2.5%. In the case of this clone: Its target is unknown.

The sequence was obtained from a young woman in good health and CMV-seronegative. The rearrangement joins TRBV9 to TRBJ1-1; D is undetermined. Sequencing input: PBMCs. This CDR3 reads CASSVAEGSEAFF. CDR3 DNA sequence: TGTGCCAGCAGCGTAGCTGAGGGATCTGAAGCTTTCTTT.